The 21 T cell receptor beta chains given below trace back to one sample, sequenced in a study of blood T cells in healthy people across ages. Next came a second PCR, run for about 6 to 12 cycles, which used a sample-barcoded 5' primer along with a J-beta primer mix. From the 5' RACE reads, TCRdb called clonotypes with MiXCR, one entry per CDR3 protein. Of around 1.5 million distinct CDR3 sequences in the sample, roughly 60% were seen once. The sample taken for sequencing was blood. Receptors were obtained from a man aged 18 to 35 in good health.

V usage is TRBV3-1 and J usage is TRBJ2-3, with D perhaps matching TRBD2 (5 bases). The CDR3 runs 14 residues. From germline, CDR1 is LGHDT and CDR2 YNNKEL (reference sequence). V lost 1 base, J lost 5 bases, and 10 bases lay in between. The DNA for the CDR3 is TGTGCCAGCAGCCAAGTGGTAGCGAAAGATACGCAGTATTTT. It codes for CASSQVVAKDTQYF.

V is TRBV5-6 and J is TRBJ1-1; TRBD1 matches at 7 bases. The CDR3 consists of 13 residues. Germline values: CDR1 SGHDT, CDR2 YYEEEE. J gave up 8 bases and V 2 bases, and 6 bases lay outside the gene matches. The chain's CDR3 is CASSFGGGPEAFF. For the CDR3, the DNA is TGTGCCAGCAGCTTCGGAGGGGGCCCAGAAGCTTTCTTT.

In DNA, the CDR3 is TGTGCCAGCAGTGTCTATGGGGCCAGCACAGATACGCAGTATTTT. This gives the protein CASSVYGASTDTQYF. The chain recombines TRBV25-1 with TRBJ2-3, with D tentatively TRBD1 (5 bases). V lost 4 bases and J 0 bases, leaving 11 bases between the germline ends. The CDR3 has 15 residues. Germline assignment: CDR1 MGHDK and CDR2 SYGVNS.

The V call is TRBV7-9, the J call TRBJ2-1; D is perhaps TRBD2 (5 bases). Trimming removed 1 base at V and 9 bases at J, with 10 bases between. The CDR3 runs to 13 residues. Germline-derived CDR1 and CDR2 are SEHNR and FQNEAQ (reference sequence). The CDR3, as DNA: TGTGCCAGCAGCTTAGGACGGGAAGCTGAGCAGTTCTTC. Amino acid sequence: CASSLGREAEQFF. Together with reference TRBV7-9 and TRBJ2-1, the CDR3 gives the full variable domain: DTGVSQNPRHKITKRGQNVTFRCDPISEHNRLYWYRQTLGQGPEFLTYFQNEAQLEKSRLLSDRFSAERPKGSFSTLEIQRTEQGDSAMYLCASSLGREAEQFFGPGTRLTVL.

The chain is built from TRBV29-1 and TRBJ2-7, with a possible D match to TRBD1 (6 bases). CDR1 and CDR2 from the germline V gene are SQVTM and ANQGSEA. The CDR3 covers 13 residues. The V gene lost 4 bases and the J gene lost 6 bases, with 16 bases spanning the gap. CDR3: CSVVPLGGLEQYF. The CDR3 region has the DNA TGCAGCGTTGTACCCCTTGGGGGCCTCGAGCAGTACTTC.

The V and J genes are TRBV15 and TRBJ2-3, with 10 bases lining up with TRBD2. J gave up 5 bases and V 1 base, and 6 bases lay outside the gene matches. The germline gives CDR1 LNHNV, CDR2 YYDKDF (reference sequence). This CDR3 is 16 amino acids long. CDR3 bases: TGTGCCACCAGCAGAGTCGGCGCTAGCGGGGGAGATACGCAGTATTTT. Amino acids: CATSRVGASGGDTQYF.

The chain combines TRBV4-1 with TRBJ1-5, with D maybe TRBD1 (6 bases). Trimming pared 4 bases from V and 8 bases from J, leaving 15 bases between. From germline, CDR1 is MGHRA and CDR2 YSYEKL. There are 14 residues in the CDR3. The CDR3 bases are TGCGCCAGCAGCCGGGGGACACCGATTGAGCCCCAGCATTTT. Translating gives CASSRGTPIEPQHF.

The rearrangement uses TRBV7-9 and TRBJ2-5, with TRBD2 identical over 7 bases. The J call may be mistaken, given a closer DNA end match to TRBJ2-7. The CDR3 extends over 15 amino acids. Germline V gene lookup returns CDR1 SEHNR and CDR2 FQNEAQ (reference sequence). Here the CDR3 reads CASSLVRGGGVEQYF. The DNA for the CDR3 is TGTGCCAGCAGCTTAGTAAGAGGCGGGGGTGTCGAGCAGTACTTC.

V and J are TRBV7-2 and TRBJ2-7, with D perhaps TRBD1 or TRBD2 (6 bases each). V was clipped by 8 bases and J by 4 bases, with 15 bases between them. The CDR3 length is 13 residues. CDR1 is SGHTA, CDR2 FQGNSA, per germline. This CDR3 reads CASGSGARYEQYF. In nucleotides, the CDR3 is TGTGCCAGCGGATCGGGGGCGAGGTACGAGCAGTACTTC. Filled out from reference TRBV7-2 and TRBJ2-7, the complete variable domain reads GAGVSQSPSNKVTEKGKDVELRCDPISGHTALYWYRQSLGQGLEFLIYFQGNSAPDKSGLPSDRFSAERTGGSVSTLTIQRTQQEDSAVYLCASGSGARYEQYFGPGTRLTVT.

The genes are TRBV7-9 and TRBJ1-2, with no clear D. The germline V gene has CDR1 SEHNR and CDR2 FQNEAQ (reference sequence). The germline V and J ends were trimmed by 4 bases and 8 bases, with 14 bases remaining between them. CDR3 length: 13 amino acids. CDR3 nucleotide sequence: TGTGCCAGCAGCTCCCCTCCTTTGCGGGGCTACACCTTC. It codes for CASSSPPLRGYTF.

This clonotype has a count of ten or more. The CDR3 DNA is TGTGCCAGCAGCCAAGATCAGGGCGGGGGCGCCCACTTTCAAGAGCAGTTCTTC. Amino acids: CASSQDQGGGAHFQEQFF. The chain has TRBV4-2 and TRBJ2-1, with TRBD2 as a possible D gene (7 bases). Trimming removed 0 bases from V and 10 bases from J, with 25 bases in between. This CDR3 contains 18 residues. The germline gives CDR1 LGHNA, CDR2 YNFKEQ.

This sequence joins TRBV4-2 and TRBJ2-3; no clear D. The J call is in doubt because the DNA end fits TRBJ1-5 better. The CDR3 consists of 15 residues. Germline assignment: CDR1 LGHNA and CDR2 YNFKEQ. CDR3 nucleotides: TGTGCCAGCAGCCAAGGCCCGAGTTCCGCAGATACGCAGCATTTT. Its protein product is CASSQGPSSADTQHF.

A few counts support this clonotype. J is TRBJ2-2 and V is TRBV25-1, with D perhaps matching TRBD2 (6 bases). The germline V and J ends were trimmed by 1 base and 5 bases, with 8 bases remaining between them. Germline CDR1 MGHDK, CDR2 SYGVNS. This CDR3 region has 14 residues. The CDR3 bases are TGTGCCAGCAGTGAATTAGGAGGGACCGGGGAGCTGTTTTTT. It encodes CASSELGGTGELFF.

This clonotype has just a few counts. The CDR3 sequence is CAGEREAYNEQFF. CDR3 in DNA: TGCGCCGGCGAGCGGGAGGCGTACAATGAGCAGTTCTTC. The chain employs TRBV4-1 and TRBJ2-1; 9 nucleotides align to TRBD2. Germline V gives CDR1 MGHRA, CDR2 YSYEKL. Losses at the gene ends were 11 bases for V and 4 bases for J; bases not matched to a gene: 6. The CDR3 has 13 residues.

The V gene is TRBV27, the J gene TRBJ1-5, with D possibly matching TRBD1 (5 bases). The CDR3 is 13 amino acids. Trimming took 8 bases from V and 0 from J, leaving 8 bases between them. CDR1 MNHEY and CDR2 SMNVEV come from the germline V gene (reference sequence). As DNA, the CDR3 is TGTGCCAGCGGGGCCTCTAGCAATCAGCCCCAGCATTTT. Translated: CASGASSNQPQHF.

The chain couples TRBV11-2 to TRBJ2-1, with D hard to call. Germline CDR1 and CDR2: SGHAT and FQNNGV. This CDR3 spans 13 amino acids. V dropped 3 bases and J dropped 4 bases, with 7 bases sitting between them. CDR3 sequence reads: CASSFFRYNEQFF. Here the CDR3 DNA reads TGTGCCAGCAGCTTTTTCAGATACAATGAGCAGTTCTTC.

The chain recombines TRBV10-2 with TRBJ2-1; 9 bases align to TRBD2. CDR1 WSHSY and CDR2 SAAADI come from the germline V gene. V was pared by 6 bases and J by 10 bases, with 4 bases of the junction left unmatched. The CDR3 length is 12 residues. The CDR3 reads CASREGLAEQFF. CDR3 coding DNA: TGCGCCAGCAGAGAGGGACTAGCAGAGCAGTTCTTC.

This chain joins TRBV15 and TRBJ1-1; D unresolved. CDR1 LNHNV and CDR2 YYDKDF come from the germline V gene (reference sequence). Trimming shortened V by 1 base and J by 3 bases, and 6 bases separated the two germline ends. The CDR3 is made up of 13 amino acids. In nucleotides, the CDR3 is TGTGCCACCAGCAGAGGGTCTTACACTGAAGCTTTCTTT. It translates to CATSRGSYTEAFF.

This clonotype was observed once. The DNA of the CDR3 is TGTGCCAGCAGACGAGCGGGACTAGACTCTTACGAGCAGTACTTC. Its translation: CASRRAGLDSYEQYF. The chain couples TRBV6-5 to TRBJ2-7, with 8 bases that match TRBD2. Germline V gene data show CDR1 as MNHEY and CDR2 as SVGAGI. Losses at the gene ends were 6 bases for V and 4 bases for J; bases not matched to a gene: 11. The CDR3 is 15 amino acids.

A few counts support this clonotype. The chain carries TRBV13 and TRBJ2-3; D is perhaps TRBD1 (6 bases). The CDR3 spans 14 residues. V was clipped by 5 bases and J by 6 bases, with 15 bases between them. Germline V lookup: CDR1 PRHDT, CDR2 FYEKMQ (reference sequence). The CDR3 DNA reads TGTGCCAGCAGCGTACGACAGGTCCTGGATACGCAGTATTTT. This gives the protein CASSVRQVLDTQYF.

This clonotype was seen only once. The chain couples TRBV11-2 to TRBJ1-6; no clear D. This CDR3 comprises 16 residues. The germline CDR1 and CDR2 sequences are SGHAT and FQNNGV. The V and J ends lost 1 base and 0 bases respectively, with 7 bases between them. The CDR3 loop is CASSLVPGSYNSPLHF. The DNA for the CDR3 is TGTGCCAGCAGCTTAGTTCCGGGCTCCTATAATTCACCCCTCCACTTT.